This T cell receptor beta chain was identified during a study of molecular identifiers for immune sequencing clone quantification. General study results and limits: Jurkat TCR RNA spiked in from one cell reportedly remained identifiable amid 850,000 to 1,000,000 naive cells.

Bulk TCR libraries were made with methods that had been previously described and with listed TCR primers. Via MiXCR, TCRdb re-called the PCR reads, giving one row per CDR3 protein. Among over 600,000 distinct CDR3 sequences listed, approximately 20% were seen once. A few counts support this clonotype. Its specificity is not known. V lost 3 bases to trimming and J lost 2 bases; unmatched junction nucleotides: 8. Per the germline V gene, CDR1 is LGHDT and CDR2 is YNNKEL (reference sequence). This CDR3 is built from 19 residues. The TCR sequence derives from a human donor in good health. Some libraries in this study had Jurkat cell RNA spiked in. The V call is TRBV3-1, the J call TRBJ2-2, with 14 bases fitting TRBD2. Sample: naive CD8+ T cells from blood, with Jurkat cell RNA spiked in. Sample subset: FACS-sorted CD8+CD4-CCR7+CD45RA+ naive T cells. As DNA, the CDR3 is TGTGCCAGCAGCCATCGCTGGGGGACTAGCGGGAGTAACACCGGGGAGCTGTTTTTT. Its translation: CASSHRWGTSGSNTGELFF.